Described below is a single T cell receptor beta chain sequence and its context. Its antigen is undetermined. The primer mix had 60 Vbeta and 13 Jbeta primers. TCRdb keeps only in-frame clones here, not all; method: immunoSEQ multiplex PCR. The sample shows 200,000 or so clones, around 80% of them seen only once. Everyone who donated was a healthy bone marrow donor. This record belongs to a study of cytomegalovirus exposure and HLA in healthy donors. For the study at large: Clustering assigned 70% to 90% of the roughly 400 genotyped donors to the Caucasian-associated ancestry cluster.

General observations from the study: A later analysis reportedly found fewer N-insertions in an Asian-associated ancestry cluster than the roughly 670-donor mean.

The CDR3 loop spans 14 amino acids. Germline V gene data show CDR1 as SNHLY and CDR2 as FYNNEI. V dropped 10 bases and J dropped 4 bases, with 20 bases sitting between them. This sequence originates from a man in his fifties in good health and CMV-seronegative. The source material was PBMCs. V and J are TRBV2 and TRBJ2-7, with a weak D call TRBD1 (7 bases). The CDR3 DNA sequence: TGTGCCAACATGCGGGACAGAGAATTTTACGAGCAGTACTTC. Translation gives CANMRDREFYEQYF.